Below, 18 T cell receptor beta chains from the same sample are listed, as sequenced in a study of spatial heterogeneity in lung cancer. TCRdb passed the 5' RACE reads through MiXCR, listing each CDR3 protein once. The sample carries some 30,000 distinct CDR3 sequences, 10% recorded once. Time point in this sample: blood at routine non-recurrence follow-up after resection. This specimen was PBMCs, taken at follow-up. These receptors were collected from a female donor with early-stage non-small cell lung cancer.

This clonotype has more than one count but fewer than ten. This chain uses TRBV10-3 with TRBJ1-2; D unclear. The CDR3 is 14 amino acids. V was cut by 0 bases and J by 7 bases, with 12 bases left in between. Germline CDR1 is ENHRY and CDR2 is SYGVKD. The CDR3 DNA sequence: TGTGCCATCAGTGAGTCGGGCAGGCAAGGTGGCTACACCTTC. Residues: CAISESGRQGGYTF.

This clonotype was seen ten or more times. The rearrangement links TRBV5-1 to TRBJ2-3; D is unclear. CDR3 length: 14 amino acids. With 4 bases removed from V and 0 bases from J, the gap between germline ends came to 9 bases. From germline, CDR1 is SGHRS and CDR2 YFSETQ. The CDR3 DNA sequence: TGCGCCAGCAGCCAAGGATCTAGCACAGATACGCAGTATTTT. This encodes CASSQGSSTDTQYF.

This clonotype came up many times. The rearrangement uses TRBV5-1 and TRBJ2-7, with D possibly being TRBD1 or TRBD2 (5 bases each). V was shortened by 4 bases and J by 5 bases, with 10 bases between the two germline ends. The CDR3 runs 12 residues. CDR1 and CDR2 (germline): SGHRS, YFSETQ. The CDR3 sequence is CASSQRGNEQYF. The CDR3 coding sequence is TGCGCCAGCAGCCAGAGGGGAAACGAGCAGTACTTC.

This clonotype occurred many times. The rearrangement joins TRBV11-2 to TRBJ2-1, with D perhaps matching TRBD1 or TRBD2 (5 bases each). CDR3 length: 15 residues. With 0 bases removed from V and 6 bases from J, the gap between germline ends came to 12 bases. The germline CDR1 and CDR2 sequences are SGHAT and FQNNGV. The CDR3 reads CASSLDPGRSNEQFF. Written as DNA, the CDR3 is TGTGCCAGCAGCTTAGATCCGGGGCGCAGCAATGAGCAGTTCTTC.

This sequence joins TRBV14 and TRBJ2-3; no firm D call. Trimming took off 0 bases at V and 0 bases at J, with 7 bases between the two ends. This CDR3 has 15 residues. Per germline, CDR1 SGHDN and CDR2 FVKESK. The CDR3 sequence: CASSQDAYSTDTQYF. The CDR3 bases are TGTGCCAGCAGCCAAGATGCTTATAGCACAGATACGCAGTATTTT.

The chain has TRBV20-1 and TRBJ1-2; no clear D gene. CDR3 size: 11 residues. CDR1 and CDR2 (germline): DFQATT, SNEGSKA (reference sequence). V dropped 6 bases and J dropped 0 bases, with 5 bases sitting between them. The CDR3 bases are TGCAGTGCCACATCTAACTATGGCTACACCTTC. Its protein product is CSATSNYGYTF.

This clonotype rates as medium-sized. J is TRBJ2-1 and V is TRBV7-6; TRBD1 matches 8 bases. This CDR3 has 11 amino acids. J was trimmed by 8 bases and V by 8 bases; bases with no gene match: 2. From germline, CDR1 is SGHVS and CDR2 FNYEAQ. CDR3 in amino acids: CASGTGDEQFF. The CDR3 bases are TGTGCCAGCGGGACAGGAGATGAGCAGTTCTTC.

This clonotype was detected many times. The chain links TRBV29-1 to TRBJ2-1; the D gene could be TRBD1 or TRBD2 (5 bases each). The V end was cut by 0 bases, the J end by 6 bases, with 18 bases between. The CDR3 has 16 amino acids. The V gene's germline CDR1 is SQVTM and CDR2 ANQGSEA. In DNA, the CDR3 is TGCAGCGTTGAAGATCTTGAGGGGCCTTCTGGCAATGAGCAGTTCTTC. Its translation is CSVEDLEGPSGNEQFF.

With respect to this clonotype: This may come from a read error, since a much larger clone is one base off. The rearrangement links TRBV5-4 to TRBJ2-1; D ambiguous. V was pared by 3 bases and J by 4 bases, with 14 bases between. The V gene's germline CDR1 is SGHNT and CDR2 YYREEE (reference sequence). CDR3 length equals 15 residues. The CDR3 DNA reads as TGTGCCAGCAGCTCCCCCGTAAGACCTTACAATGAGCAGTTCTTC. Translation gives CASSSPVRPYNEQFF.

This clonotype has a count of ten or more. V is TRBV5-5 and J is TRBJ2-6; maybe TRBD1 (5 bases). The germline CDR1 and CDR2 sequences are SGHKS and YYEKEE (reference sequence). The CDR3 runs to 18 residues. V lost 1 base and J lost 0, with 14 bases in between. The DNA of the CDR3 is TGTGCCAGCAGCTTGTTCTTCAGGGCCACCTCTGGGGCCAACGTCCTGACTTTC. Its translation is CASSLFFRATSGANVLTF.

This clonotype was recorded a few times. V gene TRBV6-2 or TRBV6-3 combines with J gene TRBJ2-7; possible D gene TRBD1, 5 bases. Germline V gene sequence: CDR1 MNHEY, CDR2 SVGEGT. V shed 7 bases and J shed 4 bases, with 8 bases lying between them. The CDR3 consists of 11 residues. CDR3 nucleotides: TGTGCCAGCAACGCAGGGTACGAGCAGTACTTC. Residues: CASNAGYEQYF.

This clonotype showed up just a few times. This chain joins TRBV28 and TRBJ1-1; D ambiguous. The CDR3 totals 11 residues. The V gene's germline CDR1 is MDHEN and CDR2 SYDVKM. Trimming shortened V by 5 bases and J by 5 bases, and 6 bases separated the two germline ends. This chain's CDR3 is CASSRWTEAFF. The CDR3 region has the DNA TGTGCCAGCAGTAGGTGGACTGAAGCTTTCTTT.

There are a few counts of this clonotype. CDR3 sequence (DNA): TGTGCCAGCAGTGAATCGAATTACAATGAGCAGTTCTTC. Protein sequence: CASSESNYNEQFF. The rearrangement links TRBV6-4 to TRBJ2-1; unclear D gene. The germline gives CDR1 MRHNA, CDR2 SNTAGT. The CDR3 totals 13 residues. V was pared by 3 bases and J by 4 bases, with 7 bases between.

This sequence joins TRBV28 and TRBJ2-3; 7 nucleotides agree with TRBD2. Germline trimming cut 3 bases from V and 0 bases from J; bases unmatched to any gene: 0. The CDR3 has 14 residues. Germline CDR1 and CDR2: MDHEN and SYDVKM. In DNA, the CDR3 is TGTGCCAGCAGTTTGGGGGGGAGCACAGATACGCAGTATTTT. It specifies CASSLGGSTDTQYF.

This clonotype was found a few times. The chain is built from TRBV20-1 and TRBJ1-2; D gene uncertain. The CDR3 is 11 amino acids. Germline lookup yields CDR1 DFQATT and CDR2 SNEGSKA (reference sequence). The V gene lost 1 base and the J gene lost 4 bases, with 4 bases spanning the gap. The CDR3 loop reads CSARATYGYTF. The CDR3 DNA reads TGCAGTGCTAGAGCTACCTATGGCTACACCTTC.

This clonotype has more than one count but fewer than ten. The chain links TRBV5-1 to TRBJ2-1; D uncertain. Germline lookup yields CDR1 SGHRS and CDR2 YFSETQ. This CDR3 comprises 16 residues. Trimming stripped 1 base from V and 0 bases from J, with 11 bases between. CDR3 residues: CASSLMGSSSYNEQFF. In nucleotides, the CDR3 is TGCGCCAGCAGCTTGATGGGCTCTAGCTCCTACAATGAGCAGTTCTTC.

V gene TRBV12-3 or TRBV12-4 combines with J gene TRBJ1-2; no reliable D call. This CDR3 has 10 residues. Between the trimmed V and J ends, which lost 3 bases and 8 bases, there was a span of 4 bases. The CDR3 is CASSLGGYTF. CDR3 in DNA: TGTGCCAGCAGTTTGGGCGGCTACACCTTC.

There are a few counts of this clonotype. The chain combines TRBV7-8 with TRBJ2-1; D assignment may be TRBD1 or TRBD2 (5 bases each). V was clipped by 3 bases and J by 10 bases, with 13 bases between them. Germline assignment: CDR1 SGHVS and CDR2 FQNEAQ. The CDR3 runs 13 residues. The CDR3 coding sequence is TGTGCCAGCAGCTTGGGGACCCGGAGGGAGCAGTTCTTC. This translates into CASSLGTRREQFF.